This passage covers 21 T cell receptor beta chains from one sample sequenced in a study of blood T cells in healthy people across ages. PCR was performed a second time for about 7 to 11 cycles using a sample-barcoded 5' primer and a J-beta primer mix. TCRdb itself ran the 5' RACE reads through MiXCR, one entry per CDR3 protein. The sample includes about 500,000 distinct CDR3 sequences, under 30% of them seen just once. These data are also associated with another study on T cells of mothers and their children.

Sequencing was carried out using blood. Receptors originate from a boy aged 5 to 17 in good health.

This clonotype was detected only a few times. The chain recombines TRBV4-2 with TRBJ1-1; 7 positions agree with TRBD1. Germline trimming cut 1 base from V and 0 bases from J; bases unmatched to any gene: 8. Germline CDR1 is LGHNA and CDR2 is YNFKEQ. CDR3 length equals 17 residues. The CDR3 is CASSQVGPGGMNTEAFF. The CDR3, as DNA: TGTGCCAGCAGCCAAGTAGGGCCAGGGGGGATGAACACTGAAGCTTTCTTT.

This clonotype was found many times. The chain is built from TRBV20-1 and TRBJ2-7, with 11 bases aligning to TRBD2. The CDR3 runs to 16 residues. CDR1 is DFQATT and CDR2 is SNEGSKA in the germline V gene (reference sequence). Trimming cost V 4 bases and J 4 bases; bases outside gene matches: 12. This chain's CDR3 is CSATDPLAGGLYEQYF. CDR3 in DNA: TGCAGTGCTACCGACCCTCTAGCGGGGGGTCTTTACGAGCAGTACTTC.

This clonotype has only a few counts. The genes are TRBV5-1 and TRBJ2-3, with 8 bases that match TRBD1. Germline V lookup: CDR1 SGHRS, CDR2 YFSETQ. The junction had 6 bases not matched to a gene; V was cut back by 1 base and J by 5 bases. CDR3 length: 15 residues. In DNA form, the CDR3 reads TGCGCCAGCAGCTTGACTACAGGGGGTGGAGATACGCAGTATTTT. The encoded protein is CASSLTTGGGDTQYF.

This rearrangement joins TRBV7-9 to TRBJ2-1; TRBD1 agrees at 10 bases. Germline assignment: CDR1 SEHNR and CDR2 FQNEAQ (reference sequence). Unmatched junction bases numbered 5, after V lost 8 bases and J lost 4 bases. The CDR3 is 14 residues long. The DNA of the CDR3 is TGTGCCAGCTCGGGACAGGGGAAGTACAATGAGCAGTTCTTC. Amino acids: CASSGQGKYNEQFF.

The V gene is TRBV12-3 or TRBV12-4, the J gene TRBJ1-1, with 8 bases lining up with TRBD1. This CDR3 comprises 18 residues. After removal of 3 bases from V and 0 bases from J, the junction contained 12 bases not matched to a gene. The DNA for the CDR3 is TGTGCCAGCAGTTTGCGTGCCAGGGGGCTGAGTTTGAACACTGAAGCTTTCTTT. This gives the protein CASSLRARGLSLNTEAFF.

This chain connects TRBV20-1 to TRBJ2-7, with TRBD2 as a possible D gene (5 bases). Germline loops: CDR1 DFQATT, CDR2 SNEGSKA (reference sequence). The V and J ends lost 0 bases and 4 bases respectively, with 19 bases between them. The CDR3 runs 16 residues. The CDR3 nucleotides read TGCAGTGCTAGAGACCCCTTAGCGAGTTGGGGATACGAGCAGTACTTC. This encodes CSARDPLASWGYEQYF.

This clonotype was detected a few times. V and J are TRBV20-1 and TRBJ2-7; D not resolved. The CDR3 totals 11 residues. The V and J ends lost 6 bases and 6 bases respectively, with 12 bases between them. CDR1 and CDR2 (germline): DFQATT, SNEGSKA (reference sequence). The CDR3 DNA sequence: TGCAGTGCCAAGATTGGGTTCGAGCAGTACTTC. The encoded protein is CSAKIGFEQYF.

The chain has TRBV24-1 and TRBJ1-1; D possibly corresponds to TRBD1 (5 bases). This CDR3 comprises 10 residues. With 12 bases removed from V and 9 bases from J, the gap between germline ends came to 13 bases. Germline CDR1 is KGHDR and CDR2 is SFDVKD. The CDR3 DNA reads TGTGCCGCCCGTGAGGGGCAAGCTTTCTTT. As protein: CAAREGQAFF.

The chain joins TRBV12-3 or TRBV12-4 to TRBJ1-5; maybe TRBD1 (5 bases). This CDR3 comprises 14 residues. V was pared by 3 bases and J by 4 bases, with 10 bases between. The CDR3 sequence is CASSFRRTNQPQHF. The CDR3 bases are TGTGCCAGCAGTTTCCGACGGACAAATCAGCCCCAGCATTTT.

Only a few counts were recorded for this clonotype. This chain connects TRBV20-1 to TRBJ2-5, with 9 bases matching TRBD2. V shed 3 bases, J shed 2 bases, and the junction held 4 bases outside the gene matches. This CDR3 is built from 14 residues. The germline CDR1 and CDR2 sequences are DFQATT and SNEGSKA (reference sequence). CDR3 DNA: TGCAGTGCTAGTCGTCTAGCGGGGCAAGAGACCCAGTACTTC. Translated: CSASRLAGQETQYF.

A few counts support this clonotype. The DNA for the CDR3 is TGTGCCACCAGCAGAGACAGGGGGAGGTACACTGAAGCTTTCTTT. It specifies CATSRDRGRYTEAFF. The chain employs TRBV15 and TRBJ1-1; 7 nucleotides align to TRBD1. The CDR3 contains 15 residues. V shed 0 bases, J shed 3 bases, and the junction held 4 bases outside the gene matches. Germline V gene lookup returns CDR1 LNHNV and CDR2 YYDKDF (reference sequence).

The genes are TRBV4-3 and TRBJ2-3; 8 bases fit TRBD2. The CDR3 runs to 16 residues. V lost 1 base, J lost 0 bases, and 3 bases stayed unmatched. CDR1 is LGHNA and CDR2 is YSLEER in the germline V gene. CDR3 coding DNA: TGCGCCAGCAGCCAAGGGAGCGGGAGAAGCACAGATACGCAGTATTTT. It specifies CASSQGSGRSTDTQYF.

The chain couples TRBV6-1 to TRBJ1-4, with 9 bases that match TRBD1. V trimming: 6 bases; J trimming: 5 bases; junction bases outside the gene matches: 22. CDR1 is MNHNS, CDR2 SASEGT, per germline. The CDR3 spans 20 residues. This CDR3 reads CASRRRPELYRGPKNEKLFF. For the CDR3, the DNA is TGTGCCAGCAGACGACGCCCCGAATTGTACAGGGGGCCGAAGAATGAAAAACTGTTTTTT.

The chain uses TRBV12-3 or TRBV12-4 and TRBJ2-3; 8 bases agree with TRBD2. V lost 1 base to trimming and J lost 5 bases; unmatched junction nucleotides: 5. This CDR3 has 15 amino acids. Written as DNA, the CDR3 is TGTGCCAGCAGTTTAGGTGGGACTAGTGAAGATACGCAGTATTTT. It specifies CASSLGGTSEDTQYF.

This clonotype showed up just a few times. The CDR3 protein is CASSQERLAGGYYGYTF. CDR3 sequence (DNA): TGTGCCAGCAGCCAAGAGCGATTGGCAGGGGGCTACTATGGCTACACCTTC. V usage is TRBV3-1 and J usage is TRBJ1-2, with 8 bases fitting TRBD1. The germline V gene encodes CDR1 LGHDT and CDR2 YNNKEL (reference sequence). After removal of 0 bases from V and 3 bases from J, the junction contained 9 bases not matched to a gene. This CDR3 has 17 amino acids.

The chain is built from TRBV7-9 and TRBJ2-3, with TRBD2 matching 7 bases. The J segment lost 2 bases and the V segment lost 3 bases, leaving 11 bases of the junction unmatched. This CDR3 region has 17 residues. Looked up from germline, CDR1 is SEHNR and CDR2 is FQNEAQ (reference sequence). The chain's CDR3 is CASSFSFAGVNTDTQYF. The CDR3 coding sequence is TGTGCCAGCAGCTTCTCGTTTGCGGGAGTTAACACAGATACGCAGTATTTT. Using reference TRBV7-9 and TRBJ2-3 for the parts outside the CDR3, the full variable domain is DTGVSQNPRHKITKRGQNVTFRCDPISEHNRLYWYRQTLGQGPEFLTYFQNEAQLEKSRLLSDRFSAERPKGSFSTLEIQRTEQGDSAMYLCASSFSFAGVNTDTQYFGPGTRLTVL.

This chain links TRBV11-2 with TRBJ2-1, with 7 bases matching TRBD1. Germline CDR1 and CDR2: SGHAT and FQNNGV. The CDR3 consists of 16 residues. The V segment lost 2 bases and the J segment 0 bases; nucleotides outside the gene matches: 4. The CDR3 is CASSLMGQTSYNEQFF. The CDR3 DNA follows: TGTGCCAGCAGCTTAATGGGACAGACCTCCTACAATGAGCAGTTCTTC.

The gene calls are TRBV9 and TRBJ2-3; no definite D call. Trimming cost V 0 bases and J 3 bases, with 14 bases left between them. The CDR3 consists of 16 residues. The V gene's germline CDR1 is SGDLS and CDR2 YYNGEE. CDR3 sequence: CASSVGNRVATDTQYF. DNA for the CDR3: TGTGCCAGCAGCGTAGGGAATCGGGTTGCGACAGATACGCAGTATTTT.

The rearrangement uses TRBV3-1 and TRBJ1-2; the D is unclear. CDR3 length: 14 residues. Germline CDR1 reads LGHDT; CDR2 reads YNNKEL (reference sequence). Trimming shortened V by 1 base and J by 4 bases, and 10 bases separated the two germline ends. The CDR3 protein is CASSQVGQSYGYTF. The DNA of the CDR3 is TGTGCCAGCAGCCAAGTAGGTCAGAGCTATGGCTACACCTTC. Complete variable domain (other parts from reference TRBV3-1 and TRBJ1-2): DTAVSQTPKYLVTQMGNDKSIKCEQNLGHDTMYWYKQDSKKFLKIMFSYNNKELIINETVPNRFSPKSPDKAHLNLHINSLELGDSAVYFCASSQVGQSYGYTFGSGTRLTVV.

This clonotype was counted between two and nine times. The chain links TRBV24-1 to TRBJ2-2; a weak D match, TRBD2 (5 bases). CDR3 size: 14 residues. Germline CDR1 reads KGHDR; CDR2 reads SFDVKD. V lost 5 bases to trimming and J lost 0 bases, with 6 bases between them. In DNA, the CDR3 is TGTGCCACCAGTGCCGGGGCGAACACCGGGGAGCTGTTTTTT. It codes for CATSAGANTGELFF.

The chain employs TRBV28 and TRBJ2-2, with TRBD1 matching over 9 bases. With V trimmed by 4 bases and J by 6 bases, 6 bases remained unmatched. In germline, CDR1 is MDHEN, CDR2 SYDVKM. The CDR3 spans 15 residues. The CDR3 region has the DNA TGTGCCAGCAGTTCCGGACAGGGGTCAGCCGGGGAGCTGTTTTTT. Protein: CASSSGQGSAGELFF.